This T cell receptor (beta chain) was obtained from a study of blood T cell repertoires in COVID-19. Turning to the study itself: Samples representing acute and convalescent COVID-19 were sourced from the United States, Italy and Spain.

The V and J ends lost 5 bases and 4 bases respectively, with 12 bases between them. Per germline, CDR1 MNHEY and CDR2 SMNVEV (reference sequence). The CDR3 is 14 amino acids. Using immunoSEQ multiplex PCR, the repertoire was profiled, and TCRdb retains in-frame clones only, with some absent. The data show over 150,000 clones, approximately 87% seen once. The material sequenced was peripheral blood. J is TRBJ2-1 and V is TRBV27, with a possible D match to TRBD1 (6 bases). The receptor's source is a woman in her seventies with COVID-19, enrolled during active disease. The CDR3 region has the DNA TGTGCCAGCAGTCTGCAGGGGCGTTACAATGAGCAGTTCTTC. Its protein is CASSLQGRYNEQFF.